These T cell receptor beta chains were read from a single sample in a study of T-cell reconstitution after alpha-beta-depleted transplantation in children. TCRdb called the PCR reads again in MiXCR, with one record for every CDR3 protein. Of hundreds of thousands of distinct CDR3 sequences in the sample, more than 20% are singletons; the top ten hold about 5%. Sample: PBMCs, mostly from graft donor cells, taken 360 days after TCRalphabeta/CD19-depleted stem cell transplant. Receptors were obtained from a female patient under 10 years old who had a stem cell transplant for congenital amegakaryocytic thrombocytopenia, so the T cells may come from the graft donor. Both conserved end residues are part of each CDR3. The D gene is left open where the match is weak. Size values are once, few and many counts, or a class for expanded clones, and some rows have none.

D gene	V gene	J gene	clone size	CDR3 DNA	CDR3 protein
NA	TRBV12-3/TRBV12-4	TRBJ2-7	many	TGTGCCAGCAGTCCCCAGGGTCCCTACGAGCAGTACTTC	CASSPQGPYEQYF
TRBD1	TRBV12-3/TRBV12-4	TRBJ2-7	NA	TGTGCCAGCAGTCCACGGGACAGACTAACCTTC	CASSPRDRLTF
NA	TRBV11-2	TRBJ1-5	NA	TGTGCCAGCAGCTTAGGGGCAGGTCTCGGAAATCAGCCCCAGCATTTT	CASSLGAGLGNQPQHF
NA	TRBV12-3/TRBV12-4	TRBJ2-7	few	TGTGCCAGCAGTCCCAGGCCCGTCTCCGAGCAGTACTTC	CASSPRPVSEQYF
NA	TRBV7-6	TRBJ2-5	few	TGTGCCAGCAGCTTTACTCTTTTAGAGACCCAGTACTTC	CASSFTLLETQYF
NA	TRBV10-3	TRBJ1-1	NA	TGTGCCATCAGTGGAAGTAGTTATGAAGCTTTCTTT	CAISGSSYEAFF
TRBD2	TRBV7-2	TRBJ2-3	NA	TGTGCCAGCAGCCACCGGTCTAGCGGGTTTGCAGATACGCAGTATTTT	CASSHRSSGFADTQYF
TRBD1	TRBV2	TRBJ1-1	NA	TGTGCCAGCAGCCGACAGGGCGAATTT	CASSRQGEF
NA	TRBV6-1	TRBJ2-1	NA	TGTGCCAGCGGGGGGGGCCTGTTTTTTGAGCAGTTCTTC	CASGGGLFFEQFF
TRBD1	TRBV10-3	TRBJ2-4	few	TGTGCCATCAGCGAGGGGGGGACAGGGCTAACCAAAAACATTCAGTACTTC	CAISEGGTGLTKNIQYF
NA	TRBV12-3/TRBV12-4	TRBJ2-3	NA	TGTGCCAGCAGCCCTACCCGGGGCACAGATACGCAGTATTTT	CASSPTRGTDTQYF
TRBD2	TRBV10-2	TRBJ2-2	NA	TGCGCCAGCAGTGAGAGGGGAGGGGTGACCGGGGTTCAAAGCACCGGGGAGCTGTTTTTT	CASSERGGVTGVQSTGELFF
NA	TRBV3-1	TRBJ1-1	few	TGTGCCAGCAGCCCCCACTCGGGAAACACTGAAGCTTTCTTT	CASSPHSGNTEAFF
NA	TRBV20-1	TRBJ2-6	NA	TGCAGTGCTCCCGACAGGAGGGTCTCTGGGGCCAACGTCCTGACTTTC	CSAPDRRVSGANVLTF
TRBD2	TRBV19	TRBJ2-1	many	TGTGCCAGTGCTTCTAGCGGGAGGTCAAATGAGCAGTTCTTC	CASASSGRSNEQFF
TRBD2	TRBV20-1	TRBJ2-1	few	TGCAGTGCAACCTCCATCGGGGGGAATGAGCAGTTCTTC	CSATSIGGNEQFF
NA	TRBV5-4	TRBJ2-1	few	TGTGCCAGCAGCTTGGCCGACCGAAACTACAATGAGCAGTTCTTC	CASSLADRNYNEQFF
TRBD1	TRBV28	TRBJ2-3	few	TGTGCCAGCAGTGACAACAGGGGTAAAACAGATACGCAGTATTTT	CASSDNRGKTDTQYF
NA	TRBV20-1	TRBJ1-4	NA	TGCAGTGCTAGACCCGACAGATATAATGAAAAACTGTTTTTT	CSARPDRYNEKLFF
TRBD1	TRBV5-1	TRBJ2-1	NA	TGCGCCAGCAGCTCAAGACAGGGGAGGCATGAGCAGTTCTTC	CASSSRQGRHEQFF
NA	TRBV4-1	TRBJ1-4	NA	TGCGCCAGCAGCCAAGACCCACGGGAGGGAACTAATGAAAAACTGTTTTTT	CASSQDPREGTNEKLFF
NA	TRBV28	TRBJ1-3	NA	TGTGCCAGCAGTTTGAAAGGAAACACCATATATTTT	CASSLKGNTIYF
NA	TRBV29-1	TRBJ1-3	NA	TGCAGCGTTGAAGATCAGGGGCTCGGAAACACCATATATTTT	CSVEDQGLGNTIYF
TRBD2	TRBV3-1	TRBJ2-1	few	TGTGCCAGCAGCACGGGGGGTGTCGGACTCTATGAGCAGTTCTTC	CASSTGGVGLYEQFF
NA	TRBV10-3	TRBJ2-2	few	TGTGCCATCAGTGAGAAACGGCGACAGGGCGGGACCCCGAGGGGGTGGACCGGGGAGCTGTTTTTT	CAISEKRRQGGTPRGWTGELFF
TRBD2	TRBV9	TRBJ2-1	NA	TGTGCCAGCAGCACCGGGACTAGCGGGGGCACATACAATGAGCAGTTCTTC	CASSTGTSGGTYNEQFF
NA	TRBV20-1	TRBJ2-7	NA	TGCAGTGCTAGAGAGATCCTTACCCCATTGTCCTACGAGCAGTACTTC	CSAREILTPLSYEQYF
NA	TRBV10-3	TRBJ2-1	few	TGTGCCACCGGGGATGGGAATGAGCAGTTCTTC	CATGDGNEQFF
TRBD1	TRBV4-1	TRBJ1-4	once	TGCGCCAGCAGCCGATTGGGACAGGGTGGCGAAAAACTGTTTTTT	CASSRLGQGGEKLFF
NA	TRBV20-1	TRBJ2-1	NA	TGCAGTGCTCGGTCTTCTGAGCAGTTCTTC	CSARSSEQFF
NA	TRBV5-5	TRBJ1-3	NA	TGTGCCAGCAGATTGGCGGGGATGACTGGAAACACCATATATTTT	CASRLAGMTGNTIYF
TRBD2	TRBV29-1	TRBJ2-5	NA	TGCAGCGTTGAAAGCGATAGCGGGAGAGTTGAGGCGGAGACCCAGTACTTC	CSVESDSGRVEAETQYF
TRBD2	TRBV12-3/TRBV12-4	TRBJ2-2	many	TGTGCCAGCCACGAACTACTAGCGACCACCGGGGAGCTGTTTTTT	CASHELLATTGELFF